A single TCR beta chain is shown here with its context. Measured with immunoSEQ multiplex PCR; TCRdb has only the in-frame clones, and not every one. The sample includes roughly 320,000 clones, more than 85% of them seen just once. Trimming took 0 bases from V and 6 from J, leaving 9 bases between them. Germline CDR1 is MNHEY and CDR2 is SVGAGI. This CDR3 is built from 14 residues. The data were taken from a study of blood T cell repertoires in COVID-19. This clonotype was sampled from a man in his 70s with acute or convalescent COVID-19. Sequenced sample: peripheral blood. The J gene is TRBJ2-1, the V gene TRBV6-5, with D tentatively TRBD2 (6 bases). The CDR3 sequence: CASSYSSGVNEQFF. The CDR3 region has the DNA TGTGCCAGCAGTTACTCGTCGGGAGTCAATGAGCAGTTCTTC.